This record covers a single T cell receptor (beta chain). What it binds is not known. The junction and the germline gene differ at one end; a read error may be behind it. The use of genomic DNA as template underpinned the TCR beta VDJ and CDR3 profiling. TCRdb used MiXCR to reprocess the reads, holding one entry per CDR3 protein. The sample includes roughly 150,000 distinct CDR3 sequences, just under 45% seen only once; the top ten take about 1.1%. The sample originates from a study of CD8+CD57+ T cells in acquired aplastic anemia. Study-wide context: The study obtained an average of around 2.9 ug of DNA from sorted CD4+ and CD8+ cells. Researchers reported that healthy donors averaged about 9.8 million reads for CD4+ cells. General study points: Shared by patients and controls, around 27 CD8+ CDR3s were abundant in patients. For CD8+ Simpson's diversity, patients and controls showed no significant difference.

This CDR3 contains 14 residues. Sequenced sample: sorted CD4+, CD8+, or CD8+CD57+ T cells (not recorded which) from PBMCs. This sequence joins TRBV12-3 or TRBV12-4 and TRBJ2-3; D unclear. The receptor was isolated from a human donor in good health. The CDR3 bases are TGTGCTAGCAGACCGGACGACCTTTCAGGTACGCAGTATTTT. Protein: CASRPDDLSGTQYF.